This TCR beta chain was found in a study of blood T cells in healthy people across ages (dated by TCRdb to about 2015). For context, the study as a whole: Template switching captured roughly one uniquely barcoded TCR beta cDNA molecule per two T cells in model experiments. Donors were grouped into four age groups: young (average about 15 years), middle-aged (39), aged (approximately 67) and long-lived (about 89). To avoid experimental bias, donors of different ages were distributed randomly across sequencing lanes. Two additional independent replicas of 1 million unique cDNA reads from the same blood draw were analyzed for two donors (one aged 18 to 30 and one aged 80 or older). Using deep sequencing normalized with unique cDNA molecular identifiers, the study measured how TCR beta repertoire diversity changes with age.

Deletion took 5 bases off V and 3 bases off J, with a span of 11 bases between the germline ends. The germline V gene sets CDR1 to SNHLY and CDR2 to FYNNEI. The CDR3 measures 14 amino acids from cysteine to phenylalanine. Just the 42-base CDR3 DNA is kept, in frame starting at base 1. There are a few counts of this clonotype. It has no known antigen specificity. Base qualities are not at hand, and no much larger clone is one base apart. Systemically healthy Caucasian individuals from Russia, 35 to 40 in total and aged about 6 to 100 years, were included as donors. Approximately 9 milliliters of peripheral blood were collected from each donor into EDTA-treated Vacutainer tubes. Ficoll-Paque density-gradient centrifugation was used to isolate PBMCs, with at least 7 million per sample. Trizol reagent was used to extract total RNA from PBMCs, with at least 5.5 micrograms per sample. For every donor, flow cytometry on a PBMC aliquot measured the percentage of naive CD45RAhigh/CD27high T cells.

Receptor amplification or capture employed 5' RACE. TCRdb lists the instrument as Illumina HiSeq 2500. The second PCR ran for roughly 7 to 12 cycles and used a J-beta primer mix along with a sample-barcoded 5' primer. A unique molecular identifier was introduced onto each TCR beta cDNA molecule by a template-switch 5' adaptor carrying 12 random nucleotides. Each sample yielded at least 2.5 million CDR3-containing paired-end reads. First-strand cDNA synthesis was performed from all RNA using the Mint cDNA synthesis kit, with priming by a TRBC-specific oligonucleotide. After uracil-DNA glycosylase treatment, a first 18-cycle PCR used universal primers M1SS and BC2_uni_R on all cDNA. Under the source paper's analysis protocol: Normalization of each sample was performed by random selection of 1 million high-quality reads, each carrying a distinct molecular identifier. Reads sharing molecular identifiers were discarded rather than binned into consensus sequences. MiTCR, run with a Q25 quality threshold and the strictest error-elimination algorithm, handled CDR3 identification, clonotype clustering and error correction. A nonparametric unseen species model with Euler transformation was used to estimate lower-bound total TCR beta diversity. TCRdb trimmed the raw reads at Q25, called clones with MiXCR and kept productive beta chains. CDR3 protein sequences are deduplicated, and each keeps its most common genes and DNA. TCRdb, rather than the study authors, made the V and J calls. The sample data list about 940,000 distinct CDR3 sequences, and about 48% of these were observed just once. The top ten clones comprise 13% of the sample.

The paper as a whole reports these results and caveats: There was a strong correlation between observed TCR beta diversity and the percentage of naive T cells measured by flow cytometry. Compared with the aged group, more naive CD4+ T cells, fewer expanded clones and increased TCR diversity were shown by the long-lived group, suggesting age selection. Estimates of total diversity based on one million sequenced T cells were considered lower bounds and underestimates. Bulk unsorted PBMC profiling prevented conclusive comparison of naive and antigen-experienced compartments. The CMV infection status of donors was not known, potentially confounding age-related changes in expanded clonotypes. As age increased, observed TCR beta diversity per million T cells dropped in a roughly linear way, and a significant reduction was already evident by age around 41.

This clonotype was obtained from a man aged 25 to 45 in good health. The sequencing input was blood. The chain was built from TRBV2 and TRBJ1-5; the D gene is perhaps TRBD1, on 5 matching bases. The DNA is TGTGCCAGCAGTCGGGACGGAAACAATCAGCCCCAGCATTTT. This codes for CASSRDGNNQPQHF.